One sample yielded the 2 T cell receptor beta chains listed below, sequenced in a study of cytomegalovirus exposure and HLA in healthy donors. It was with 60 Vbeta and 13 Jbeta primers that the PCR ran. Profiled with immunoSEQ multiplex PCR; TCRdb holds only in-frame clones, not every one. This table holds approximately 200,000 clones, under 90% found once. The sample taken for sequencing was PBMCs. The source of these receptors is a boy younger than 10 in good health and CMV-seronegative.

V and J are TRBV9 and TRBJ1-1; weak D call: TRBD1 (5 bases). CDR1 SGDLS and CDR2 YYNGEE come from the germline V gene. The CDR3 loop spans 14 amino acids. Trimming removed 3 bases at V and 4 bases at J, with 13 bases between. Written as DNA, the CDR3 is TGTGCCAGCAGCGCGACAGCGATGGGCACTGAAGCTTTCTTT. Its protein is CASSATAMGTEAFF.

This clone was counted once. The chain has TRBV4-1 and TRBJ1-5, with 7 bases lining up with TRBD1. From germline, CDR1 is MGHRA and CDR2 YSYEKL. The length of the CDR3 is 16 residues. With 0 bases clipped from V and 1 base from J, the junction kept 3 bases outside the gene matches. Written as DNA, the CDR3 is TGCGCCAGCAGCCAAGATGCAGGGGGAAGCAATCAGCCCCAGCATTTT. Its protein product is CASSQDAGGSNQPQHF.